This T cell receptor (beta chain) was captured in a study of T cell repertoires in cytomegalovirus infection. TCRdb used MiXCR to reprocess the reads, holding one entry per CDR3 protein. The data contain about 900,000 distinct CDR3 sequences, approximately 31% of them singletons. This clonotype has only a few counts. Its specificity is unknown. This clonotype was sampled from a human donor in good health (CMV status not recorded). Some clones in this sample may be carry-over from other donors' samples. Source: cultured CD8+ T cells from PBMCs, taken from culture after CMV antigen stimulation.

Here the CDR3 DNA reads TGTGCCAGCACCCCCCTCGCGGGGCAGAACACTGAAGCTTTCTTT. Its protein product is CASTPLAGQNTEAFF. This chain links TRBV7-9 with TRBJ1-1, with D possibly being TRBD1 (5 bases). The CDR3 contains 15 residues. V shed 7 bases and J shed 1 base, with 16 bases lying between them. CDR1 is SEHNR and CDR2 is FQNEAQ in the germline V gene (reference sequence).